This TCR beta chain comes out of a study of T-cell memory formation after mild COVID-19. Points from the study as a whole: SARS-CoV-2 specificity was not confirmed for second-wave clones peaking on day 37. There was a balanced CD4/CD8 profile in clones contracting day 15 to 85, and later expanders leaned CD4+. Memory from before infection featured some responding clones, which suggests cross-reactive memory joined.

This CDR3 spans 17 amino acids. CDR1 is SGDLS and CDR2 is YYNGEE in the germline V gene. V was shortened by 2 bases and J by 2 bases, with 16 bases between the two germline ends. With respect to this clonotype: What it binds is not known.

In TCRdb, the 5' RACE reads were re-called with MiXCR into one record per CDR3 protein. The table includes about 270,000 distinct CDR3 sequences, roughly 15% detected once. Sequencing used PBMCs or a T cell subset sorted from them (not recorded which). This receptor was identified in a man younger than 35 who had mild COVID-19 (a few samples of this study predate the infection). Cell type and time point are not known. The chain joins TRBV9 to TRBJ2-2, with TRBD2 as a possible D gene (7 bases). The CDR3 nucleotides are TGTGCCAGCAGCGTCCCGGGCGGGGGCGTAAACACCGGGGAGCTGTTTTTT. Translated, it gives CASSVPGGGVNTGELFF. Drawing the rest from reference TRBV9 and TRBJ2-2, the complete variable domain is DSGVTQTPKHLITATGQRVTLRCSPRSGDLSVYWYQQSLDQGLQFLIQYYNGEERAKGNILERFSAQQFPDLHSELNLSSLELGDSALYFCASSVPGGGVNTGELFFGEGSRLTVL.